This T cell receptor beta chain was captured in a study of blood T cell repertoires in COVID-19 (TCRdb year 2020). Some background on the complete study: The collaborator samples originated in the United States, Italy and Spain and spanned the acute and convalescent phases of COVID-19. The sample metadata nearly always contained a de-identified subject ID, COVID-19 status, age in years and sex. HLA class I and class II types, where available, came from metadata supplied by the sample provider rather than from assay-based typing. The prospective study material was composed of cDNA or gDNA derived from T cells, B-cell-depleted T cells, or PBMCs. The dataset comprised deeply sampled blood TCRbeta repertoires from subjects exposed to, actively infected with, or recovered from COVID-19. A freely available public database, intended as a resource for researchers studying the immune response to SARS-CoV-2, is where the repertoires were released. The samples were drawn from two sources: the first 160 participants of the ongoing ImmuneRACE study, and some 1,300 subjects contributed by 6 global collaborators. On the study overall, not on this receptor specifically: How much clinical and demographic metadata was included differed by source and by participant, and the metadata was provided uncurated.

CDR1 and CDR2, looked up from the germline V gene, are MDHEN and SYDVKM. Counted from cysteine to phenylalanine, this CDR3 has 13 amino acids. Only CDR3 DNA is held: 39 bases, read in frame from base 1. V lost 6 bases and J lost 5 bases; the stretch between them is 13 bases long. Of note for this clone: The specificity of this receptor is unknown. Nothing much larger sits one base from this clone, and base qualities are not available.

The immunoSEQ Assay, a bias-controlled multiplex PCR, was used to amplify TCRbeta CDR3 regions from genomic DNA. On the study's bioinformatics: The number of nucleated cells in each sample was estimated by amplification of reference gene primers within the assay. Sequence reads were collapsed and filtered to measure the absolute abundance of every unique TCRbeta CDR3 rearrangement. For each sample, productive Simpson clonality was calculated as the square root of Simpson's diversity index over productive rearrangements. TCRdb obtained this table from immuneACCESS and retained in-frame rearrangements with V and J assigned. These tables miss some clones; where compared with another copy, unresolved V genes account for less than half of the shortfall, and the remainder is unexplained. The V and J calls and the clone size are those of that table, but D and trimming were determined from the DNA. Here the sample has approximately 350,000 clones; about 93% occur a single time. 2.5% to 4% of the sample belongs to the ten largest clones.

Another Seattle source contributed samples from volunteer blood donors who had recovered from COVID-19. Collaborating institutions collected whole blood in K2EDTA tubes following their own protocols. For TCRbeta analysis, collaborators shipped samples in one of three forms: frozen whole blood, isolated PBMCs, or DNA extracted from either of those sample types. Sequenced sample: peripheral blood. The TCR sequence derives from a woman under 30 who had recovered from COVID-19. The rearranged segments are TRBV28 and TRBJ2-5; a tentative D call is TRBD1 (6 bases match). The nucleotides are TGTGCCAGCAGGTCAGGGGTTTGGGAGACCCAGTACTTC. Its amino acids are CASRSGVWETQYF.